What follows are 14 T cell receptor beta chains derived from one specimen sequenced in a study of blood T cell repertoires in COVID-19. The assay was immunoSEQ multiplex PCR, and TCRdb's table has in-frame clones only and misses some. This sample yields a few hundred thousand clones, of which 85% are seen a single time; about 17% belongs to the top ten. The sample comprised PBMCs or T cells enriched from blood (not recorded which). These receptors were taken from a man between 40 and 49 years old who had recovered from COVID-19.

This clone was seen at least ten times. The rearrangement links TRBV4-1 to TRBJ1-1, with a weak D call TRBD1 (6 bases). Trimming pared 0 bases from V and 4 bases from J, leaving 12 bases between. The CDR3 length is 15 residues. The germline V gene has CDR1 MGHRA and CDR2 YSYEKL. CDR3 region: CASSQDKAGATEAFF. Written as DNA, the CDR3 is TGCGCCAGCAGCCAAGATAAGGCAGGGGCCACTGAAGCTTTCTTT.

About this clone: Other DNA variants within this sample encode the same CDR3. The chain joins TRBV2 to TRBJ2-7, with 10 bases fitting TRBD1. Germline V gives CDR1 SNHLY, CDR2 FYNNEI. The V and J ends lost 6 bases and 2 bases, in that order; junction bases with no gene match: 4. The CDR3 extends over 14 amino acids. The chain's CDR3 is CASRPGQGTYEQYF. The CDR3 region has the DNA TGTGCCAGCAGACCGGGACAGGGGACCTACGAGCAGTACTTC.

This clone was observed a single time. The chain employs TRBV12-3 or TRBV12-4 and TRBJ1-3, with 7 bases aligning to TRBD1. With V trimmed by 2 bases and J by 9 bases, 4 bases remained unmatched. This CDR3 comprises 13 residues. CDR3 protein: CASSLSGGPTIYF. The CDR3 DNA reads TGTGCCAGCAGTTTATCAGGGGGGCCCACCATATATTTT.

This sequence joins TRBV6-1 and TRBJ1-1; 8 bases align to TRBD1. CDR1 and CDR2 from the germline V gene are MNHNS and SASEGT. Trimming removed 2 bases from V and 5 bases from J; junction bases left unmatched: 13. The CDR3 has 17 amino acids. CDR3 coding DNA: TGTGCCAGCAGTGAAAACCTCAAGGACAGGGTGAGGACTGAAGCTTTCTTT. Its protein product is CASSENLKDRVRTEAFF.

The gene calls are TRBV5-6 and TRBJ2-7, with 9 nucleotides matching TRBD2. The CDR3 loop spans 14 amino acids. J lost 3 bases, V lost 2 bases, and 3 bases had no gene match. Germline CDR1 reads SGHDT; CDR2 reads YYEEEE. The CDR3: CASSLPSGNYEQYF. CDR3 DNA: TGTGCCAGCAGCTTACCTAGCGGGAACTACGAGCAGTACTTC.

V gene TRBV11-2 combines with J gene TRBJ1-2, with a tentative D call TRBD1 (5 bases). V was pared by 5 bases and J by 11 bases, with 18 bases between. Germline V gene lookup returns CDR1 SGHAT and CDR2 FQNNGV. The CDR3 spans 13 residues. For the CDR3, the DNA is TGTGCCAGCAGCACCCGGGACTCCTTGGGATACACCTTC. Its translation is CASSTRDSLGYTF.

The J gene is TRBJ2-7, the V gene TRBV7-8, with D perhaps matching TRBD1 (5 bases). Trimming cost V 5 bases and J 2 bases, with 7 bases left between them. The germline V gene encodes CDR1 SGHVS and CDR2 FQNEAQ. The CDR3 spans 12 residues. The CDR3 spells CASSGATYEQYF. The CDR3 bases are TGTGCCAGCAGCGGGGCCACCTACGAGCAGTACTTC. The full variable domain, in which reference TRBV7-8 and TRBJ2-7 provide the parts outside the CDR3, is GAGVSQSPRYKVAKRGQDVALRCDPISGHVSLFWYQQALGQGPEFLTYFQNEAQLDKSGLPSDRFFAERPEGSVSTLKIQRTQQEDSAVYLCASSGATYEQYFGPGTRLTVT.

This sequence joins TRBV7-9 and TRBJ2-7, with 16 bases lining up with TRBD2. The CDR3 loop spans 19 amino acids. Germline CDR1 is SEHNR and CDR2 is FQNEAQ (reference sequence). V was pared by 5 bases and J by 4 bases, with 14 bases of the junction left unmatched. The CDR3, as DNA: TGTGCCAGCAGCCCCGTGAAGGGACTAGCGGGAGGGCCGTCGTACGAGCAGTACTTC. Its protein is CASSPVKGLAGGPSYEQYF.

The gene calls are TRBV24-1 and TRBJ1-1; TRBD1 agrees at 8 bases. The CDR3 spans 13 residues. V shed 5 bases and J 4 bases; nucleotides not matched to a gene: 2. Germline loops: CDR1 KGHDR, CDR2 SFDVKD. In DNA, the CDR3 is TGTGCCACCAGTGTAACAGGGGGCACTGAAGCTTTCTTT. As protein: CATSVTGGTEAFF.

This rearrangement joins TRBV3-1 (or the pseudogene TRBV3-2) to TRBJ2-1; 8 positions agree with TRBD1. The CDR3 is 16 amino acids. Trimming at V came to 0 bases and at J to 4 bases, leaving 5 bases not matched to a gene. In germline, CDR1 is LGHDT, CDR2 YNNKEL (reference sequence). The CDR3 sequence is CASSQDPRTGYNEQFF. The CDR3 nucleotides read TGTGCCAGCAGCCAAGATCCCCGGACAGGGTACAATGAGCAGTTCTTC.

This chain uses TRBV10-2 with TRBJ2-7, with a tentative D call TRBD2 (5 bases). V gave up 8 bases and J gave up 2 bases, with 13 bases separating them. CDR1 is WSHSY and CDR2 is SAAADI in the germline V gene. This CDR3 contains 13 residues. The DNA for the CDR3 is TGCGCCAGCGGGGAGAGTTTCGCCTACGAGCAGTACTTC. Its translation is CASGESFAYEQYF.

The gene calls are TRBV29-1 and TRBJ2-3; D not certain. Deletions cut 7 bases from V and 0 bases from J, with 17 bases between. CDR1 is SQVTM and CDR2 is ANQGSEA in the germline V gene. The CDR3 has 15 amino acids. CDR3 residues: CSAERFDGSTDTQYF. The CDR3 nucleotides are TGCAGCGCAGAGAGGTTCGACGGCAGCACAGATACGCAGTATTTT.

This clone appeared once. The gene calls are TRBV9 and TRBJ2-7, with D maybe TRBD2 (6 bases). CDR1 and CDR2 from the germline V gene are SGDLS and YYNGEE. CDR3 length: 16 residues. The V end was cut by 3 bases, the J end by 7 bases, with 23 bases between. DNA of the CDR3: TGTGCCAGCAGCGCGTGGCCGCTTTCATCCGCGGGGGAGCAGTACTTC. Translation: CASSAWPLSSAGEQYF. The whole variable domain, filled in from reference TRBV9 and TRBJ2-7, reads DSGVTQTPKHLITATGQRVTLRCSPRSGDLSVYWYQQSLDQGLQFLIQYYNGEERAKGNILERFSAQQFPDLHSELNLSSLELGDSALYFCASSAWPLSSAGEQYFGPGTRLTVT.

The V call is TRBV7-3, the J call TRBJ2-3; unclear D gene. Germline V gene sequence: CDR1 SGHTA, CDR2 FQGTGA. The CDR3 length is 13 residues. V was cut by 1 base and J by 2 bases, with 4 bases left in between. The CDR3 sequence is CASSLIATDTQYF. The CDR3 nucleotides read TGTGCCAGCAGCTTAATAGCCACAGATACGCAGTATTTT.